Below, one T cell receptor beta chain is given with its context. There is no known antigen for this receptor. Within one base of it there is no much larger clone, and no base qualities were kept. The germline V gene yields ENHRY for CDR1 and SYGVKD for CDR2. The CDR3 contains 13 residues, cysteine and phenylalanine counted. Only the CDR3 part of the read is kept: 39 bases, read in frame from the first base. V lost 3 bases and J lost 3 bases, and the count of bases not matched to a germline gene is 1. This specimen belongs to a study of Ad26.COV2.S vaccination and SARS-CoV-2 variants (dated by TCRdb to 2020 to 2022). Concerning the study at large: Vaccine-arm donors were drawn from COV1001, a multicentre, randomized, double-blind, placebo-controlled phase I-IIa trial of Ad26.COV2.S in healthy adults. Ad26.COV2.S was administered intramuscularly at a dose of 5x10^10 or 1x10^11 viral particles, either as one shot or as two shots given 56 days apart. The specificity and breadth of SARS-CoV-2-reactive T cell receptors after Ad26.COV2.S vaccination were assessed by TCRbeta repertoire sequencing. A total of about 30 samples were included in the TCR-sequenced set, comprising roughly 19 Ad26.COV2.S vaccine recipients, 5 placebo recipients and 8 SARS-CoV-2 convalescent individuals. Participants in the trial were split at random into five groups of five each, receiving low-dose or high-dose Ad26.COV2.S once or twice, or else placebo on both occasions. Blinding of investigators to trial group allocation was maintained during experiments and outcome assessment.

What this sample's treatment or condition label stands for: around 19 received Ad26.COV2.S at low or high dose, single or two shots; about five received placebo; per-sample allocation not given. For vaccine and placebo recipients, repertoires were sequenced using samples collected on day 63 after the first injection. Between 29 July and 7 August 2020, Cohort 1b enrolled 20 to 30 adults aged 18-55 years at one site in Boston, USA. Ad26.COV2.S consisted of a replication-incompetent adenovirus type 26 vector by which a prefusion-stabilized SARS-CoV-2 spike protein from the original Wuhan strain was expressed. TCRbeta CDR3 regions were sequenced with the immunoSEQ Assay. After extraction, genomic DNA underwent amplification by bias-controlled multiplex PCR, followed by high-throughput sequencing. The authors' analysis ran thus. To quantify the absolute abundance of each unique TCRbeta CDR3 region, sequences were collapsed and filtered. T cell fraction was estimated by normalization of TCRbeta template counts to usable DNA, with usable DNA being measured through amplification of reference genes present in all nucleated cells. Repertoire TCRs were annotated as SARS-CoV-2-specific when V gene, CDR3 amino acid sequence and J gene were exactly matched to a known reactive TCR set. The reference SARS-CoV-2 TCR set was obtained from MIRA and was filtered for enrichment in COVID-19-positive ImmuneCODE repertoires, whereby public or cross-reactive TCRs were removed. Using the MIRA antigens, annotated TCRs were further analysed by specific ORF or by position within an ORF. Breadth was defined as the number of annotated unique rearrangements divided by the total number of unique productive rearrangements, and depth was defined as the summed frequency of the annotated unique rearrangements. Two-sided Wilcoxon rank-sum tests were used to compare TCR breadth between groups. Imported from immuneACCESS, the table was reduced by TCRdb to in-frame sequences with V and J called. These copies leave out some clones; in studies compared against another copy, an unresolved V gene accounts for under half, and the cause of the remainder is not known. From that table come the V and J calls and clone size; the DNA was used to work out D and trimming. Across this sample there are some 450,000 clones, with around 90% seen only once. The top ten clones comprise less than 5.5% of the sample.

The investigation overall reported the following: After vaccination, substantial breadth of spike-specific CD8+ and CD4+ T cell responses was reported. According to the authors, total T cell responses may have been underestimated by the TCR breadth and depth analyses. Vaccine and placebo recipients had comparable non-spike TCR breadth, which fits with the vaccine containing only spike. Ad26.COV2.S recipients had higher spike-specific TCR breadth than placebo recipients (P = 0.0014). The study was not powered for comparison of responses between vaccine doses or regimens.

The chain is assembled from TRBV10-3 and TRBJ2-7, with TRBD1 matching 8 junction bases. The origin of this receptor is a person between 18 and 60 years old who received the Ad26.COV2.S COVID-19 vaccine or a placebo. This specimen consisted of peripheral blood, obtained in a trial of Ad26.COV2.S vaccine versus placebo. The nucleotide sequence reads TGTGCCATCAGTGATGACAGGGGCTACGAGCAGTACTTC. Its product reads: CAISDDRGYEQYF.